One sample yielded the 27 T cell receptor beta chains listed below, sequenced in a study of glioma-infiltrating T cells. TCR alpha and beta CDR3 regions were amplified from RNA using iRepertoire nested multiplex PCR. TCRdb reanalysed the multiplex PCR reads using MiXCR and keeps one entry per CDR3 protein. In the table there are approximately 110,000 distinct CDR3 sequences, less than 30% of which are singletons. The sample taken for sequencing was glioma tissue, nonneoplastic brain tissue, or PBMCs (not recorded which). The receptors here all came from a human donor with low-grade glioma or glioblastoma, undergoing nonglioma brain surgery, or in good health (not recorded which).

This clonotype was seen at least ten times. The V call is TRBV7-2, the J call TRBJ2-3, with D perhaps matching TRBD1 or TRBD2 (5 bases each). The germline CDR1 and CDR2 sequences are SGHTA and FQGNSA. The CDR3 length is 16 residues. Trimming left V 5 bases short and J 1 base short, with 16 bases between. CDR3: CASSRVATGRTDTQYF. Here the CDR3 DNA reads TGTGCCAGCAGCCGTGTAGCCACGGGACGCACAGATACGCAGTATTTT. Full variable domain (rest looked up from reference TRBV7-2 and TRBJ2-3): GAGVSQSPSNKVTEKGKDVELRCDPISGHTALYWYRQSLGQGLEFLIYFQGNSAPDKSGLPSDRFSAERTGGSVSTLTIQRTQQEDSAVYLCASSRVATGRTDTQYFGPGTRLTVL.

A word on this clonotype: Given a much more abundant clone one base away, this may be a read error. The rearrangement links TRBV7-2 to TRBJ2-3; D is unclear. The CDR3 totals 14 residues. CDR1 is SGHTA, CDR2 FQGNSA, per germline. For the CDR3, the DNA is TGTGCCAGCAGCTTAGTATGGCTAGGAGATAAGCAGTATTTT. As protein: CASSLVWLGDKQYF. The full variable domain, rest sourced from reference TRBV7-2 and TRBJ2-3, is GAGVSQSPSNKVTEKGKDVELRCDPISGHTALYWYRQSLGQGLEFLIYFQGNSAPDKSGLPSDRFSAERTGGSVSTLTIQRTQQEDSAVYLCASSLVWLGDKQYFGPGTRLTVL.

The V gene is TRBV6-1, the J gene TRBJ2-7; 9 nucleotides line up with TRBD1. CDR1 MNHNS and CDR2 SASEGT come from the germline V gene. Trimming cost V 8 bases and J 5 bases; bases outside gene matches: 10. CDR3 length: 14 residues. The CDR3 reads CASGTRTGANEQYF. In DNA form, the CDR3 reads TGTGCCAGCGGTACCAGGACAGGGGCCAACGAGCAGTACTTC.

At least ten counts were recorded for this clonotype. J is TRBJ2-1 and V is TRBV6-6, with D possibly being TRBD1 or TRBD2 (5 bases each). Germline V gene sequence: CDR1 MNHNY, CDR2 SVGAGI (reference sequence). The CDR3 is 13 residues long. V was trimmed by 0 bases and J by 7 bases, leaving 7 bases between them. The CDR3 protein is CASSYSRGNEQFF. CDR3 coding DNA: TGTGCCAGCAGTTACTCGAGGGGAAATGAGCAGTTCTTC.

This clonotype was seen ten or more times. This rearrangement joins TRBV24-1 to TRBJ2-1; TRBD1 matches at 8 bases. The germline CDR1 and CDR2 sequences are KGHDR and SFDVKD. The CDR3 length is 16 residues. V lost 4 bases and J lost 3; bases outside the gene matches: 7. The CDR3 bases are TGTGCCACCAGTGACCCCGGACAGGGCCTCTACAATGAGCAGTTCTTC. This encodes CATSDPGQGLYNEQFF.

This clonotype was counted at least ten times. The chain uses TRBV6-1 and TRBJ2-7; TRBD1 aligns across 12 bases. V lost 5 bases and J lost 5; bases outside the gene matches: 7. Germline-derived CDR1 and CDR2 are MNHNS and SASEGT. The CDR3 loop spans 15 amino acids. CDR3 loop: CASSHPGQGAHEQYF. The CDR3, as DNA: TGTGCCAGCAGTCATCCGGGACAGGGGGCCCACGAGCAGTACTTC.

The chain has TRBV18 and TRBJ1-1; D is ambiguous. CDR3 length equals 14 residues. Germline V CDR1 and CDR2: KGHSH, LQKENI. V was shortened by 3 bases and J by 2 bases, with 10 bases between the two germline ends. The CDR3 loop reads CASSPLVENTEAFF. The DNA of the CDR3 is TGTGCCAGCTCACCGCTAGTGGAAAACACTGAAGCTTTCTTT. Drawing the rest from reference TRBV18 and TRBJ1-1, the complete variable domain is NAGVMQNPRHLVRRRGQEARLRCSPMKGHSHVYWYRQLPEEGLKFMVYLQKENIIDESGMPKERFSAEFPKEGPSILRIQQVVRGDSAAYFCASSPLVENTEAFFGQGTRLTVV.

This clonotype has a handful of counts. This chain connects TRBV5-1 to TRBJ2-2, with TRBD2 as a possible D gene (5 bases). Germline CDR1 is SGHRS and CDR2 is YFSETQ. Trimming shortened V by 4 bases and J by 5 bases, and 12 bases separated the two germline ends. The CDR3 spans 14 residues. CDR3 region: CASSRGNPTGELFF. The CDR3 DNA is TGCGCCAGCAGCCGGGGAAACCCTACCGGGGAGCTGTTTTTT.

This clonotype was detected a few times. The chain is built from TRBV11-2 and TRBJ1-3, with D possibly being TRBD1 (6 bases). CDR3 length: 14 residues. Germline loops: CDR1 SGHAT, CDR2 FQNNGV. The V end was cut by 5 bases, the J end by 1 base, with 9 bases between. The CDR3 DNA reads TGTGCCAGCAGCCCGGGGACATCTGGAAACACCATATATTTT. It is translated as CASSPGTSGNTIYF.

This clonotype has ten or more counts. The V and J genes are TRBV19 and TRBJ2-3; TRBD2 matches 13 bases. The J segment lost 0 bases and the V segment lost 6 bases, leaving 0 bases of the junction unmatched. The CDR3 is made up of 15 amino acids. Germline V gene data show CDR1 as LNHDA and CDR2 as SQIVND (reference sequence). The CDR3 coding sequence is TGTGCCAGTAGGGGACTAGCGGGAAGCACAGATACGCAGTATTTT. Translating it yields CASRGLAGSTDTQYF.

This clonotype was seen repeatedly, ten times or more. V and J are TRBV7-2 and TRBJ2-3; weak D call: TRBD1 (5 bases). Germline assignment: CDR1 SGHTA and CDR2 FQGNSA. Trimming took off 5 bases at V and 7 bases at J, with 22 bases between the two ends. The CDR3 has 16 amino acids. The CDR3 nucleotides are TGTGCCAGCAGCCAGAGAAGGGTGACAGAGCTTAATACGCAGTATTTT. Amino acid sequence: CASSQRRVTELNTQYF.

The CDR3 DNA sequence: TGTGCCAGCAGTCGCGGGGGCGGGAGGGCCTACGAGCAGTACTTC. It yields the protein CASSRGGGRAYEQYF. The genes are TRBV12-3 or TRBV12-4 and TRBJ2-7; 9 nucleotides match TRBD2. J lost 2 bases, V lost 5 bases, and 7 bases had no gene match. The CDR3 loop spans 15 amino acids.

This clonotype was detected many times. This chain joins TRBV7-2 and TRBJ1-5; D is unclear. CDR1 is SGHTA and CDR2 is FQGNSA in the germline V gene. Trimming removed 1 base from V and 3 bases from J, with 4 bases in between. The CDR3 covers 13 residues. The CDR3 region has the DNA TGTGCCAGCAGCTTAGACGACAATCAGCCCCAGCATTTT. Amino acid sequence: CASSLDDNQPQHF.

In the case of this clonotype: It may be a read error: a sequence one base away is much more abundant. V is TRBV7-2 and J is TRBJ2-7; 10 nucleotides match TRBD2. This CDR3 spans 16 amino acids. CDR1 is SGHTA, CDR2 FQGNSA, per germline. CDR3 nucleotides: TGTGTCAGCAGCTCACAAGCTAGCGGGAGCAGATACGAGCAGTACTTC. Translation: CVSSSQASGSRYEQYF.

The table lists this clonotype with many counts. In DNA, the CDR3 is TGTGCCAGCAGTTTAGATCTAGCGGGAGGGCCCGAGCAGTACTTC. It codes for CASSLDLAGGPEQYF. This chain joins TRBV12-3 or TRBV12-4 and TRBJ2-7; TRBD2 matches at 12 bases. The J segment lost 6 bases and the V segment lost 1 base, leaving 4 bases of the junction unmatched. The CDR3 spans 15 residues.

The J gene is TRBJ2-2, the V gene TRBV7-2; no reliable D call. Germline CDR1 and CDR2: SGHTA and FQGNSA. V gave up 5 bases and J gave up 0 bases, with 10 bases separating them. The CDR3 spans 15 residues. For the CDR3, the DNA is TGTGCCAGCAGCCCGGACGGAACGAACACCGGGGAGCTGTTTTTT. This gives the protein CASSPDGTNTGELFF.

The V gene is TRBV28, the J gene TRBJ2-1, with D hard to call. The CDR3 length is 12 residues. Per germline, CDR1 MDHEN and CDR2 SYDVKM. Trimming removed 3 bases at V and 8 bases at J, with 8 bases between. The CDR3 nucleotides are TGTGCCAGCAGTTTGACGATTCATGAGCAGTTCTTC. This sequence encodes CASSLTIHEQFF. Combining the CDR3 with reference TRBV28 and TRBJ2-1 gives the whole variable domain DVKVTQSSRYLVKRTGEKVFLECVQDMDHENMFWYRQDPGLGLRLIYFSYDVKMKEKGDIPEGYSVSREKKERFSLILESASTNQTSMYLCASSLTIHEQFFGPGTRLTVL.

This clonotype was picked up many times. This chain links TRBV7-2 with TRBJ2-7; perhaps TRBD2 as D (6 bases). Trimming shortened V by 4 bases and J by 3 bases, and 16 bases separated the two germline ends. The CDR3 is 15 amino acids. CDR1 and CDR2 (germline): SGHTA, FQGNSA. Here the CDR3 reads CASSSSGVSYYEQYF. In DNA, the CDR3 is TGTGCCAGCAGCTCCTCGGGAGTATCATACTACGAGCAGTACTTC.

This clonotype showed up many times. The chain employs TRBV7-9 and TRBJ1-5; 7 positions match TRBD1. Germline V gene lookup returns CDR1 SEHNR and CDR2 FQNEAQ (reference sequence). This CDR3 has 14 amino acids. V dropped 5 bases and J dropped 4; count of bases not matched to a gene: 5. The CDR3 reads CASSPGQINQPQHF. CDR3 nucleotides: TGTGCCAGCAGCCCGGGACAGATAAATCAGCCCCAGCATTTT. Using reference TRBV7-9 and TRBJ1-5 for the parts outside the CDR3, the full variable domain is DTGVSQNPRHKITKRGQNVTFRCDPISEHNRLYWYRQTLGQGPEFLTYFQNEAQLEKSRLLSDRFSAERPKGSFSTLEIQRTEQGDSAMYLCASSPGQINQPQHFGDGTRLSIL.

This chain uses TRBV7-9 with TRBJ1-1; 9 nucleotides agree with TRBD1. Germline lookup yields CDR1 SEHNR and CDR2 FQNEAQ (reference sequence). The J segment lost 2 bases and the V segment lost 5 bases, leaving 6 bases of the junction unmatched. This CDR3 is 15 amino acids long. DNA for the CDR3: TGTGCCAGCAGCCCCGGGGGACAGGGCAACACTGAAGCTTTCTTT. This codes for CASSPGGQGNTEAFF.

This clonotype was counted ten times or more. The rearrangement links TRBV10-3 to TRBJ1-6, with a tentative D call TRBD1 (5 bases). Germline V CDR1 and CDR2: ENHRY, SYGVKD. The CDR3 runs 15 residues. V lost 3 bases and J 10 bases, leaving 16 bases between the germline ends. This CDR3 reads CAISDIDSLGSPLHF. CDR3 nucleotides: TGTGCCATCAGTGACATCGACAGTCTCGGATCACCCCTCCACTTT.

This chain connects TRBV28 to TRBJ2-6; D not certain. The germline gives CDR1 MDHEN, CDR2 SYDVKM. Trimming cost V 5 bases and J 2 bases, with 13 bases left between them. The CDR3 extends over 16 amino acids. The CDR3 nucleotides are TGTGCCAGCAGTCCCCCCTCAAGCCCTGGGGCCAACGTCCTGACTTTC. This translates into CASSPPSSPGANVLTF.

This clonotype came up a few times. A much larger clone sits a single nucleotide away, making a read error possible. This sequence joins TRBV12-3 or TRBV12-4 and TRBJ1-5; TRBD1 might be the D (5 bases). The CDR3 is made up of 14 amino acids. Trimming cost V 7 bases and J 4 bases, with 14 bases left between them. The CDR3 reads CASTLRGRNQPQHF. In DNA, the CDR3 is TGTGCCAGCACCCTGCGGGGGAGAAATCAGCCCCAGCATTTT.

This clonotype was observed many times. The CDR3 region is CASSLQEGLMNTEAFF. CDR3 bases: TGTGCCAGCAGTCTTCAAGAAGGACTGATGAACACTGAAGCTTTCTTT. The V gene is TRBV28, the J gene TRBJ1-1; D call uncertain. This CDR3 region has 16 residues. Germline values: CDR1 MDHEN, CDR2 SYDVKM. V shed 5 bases and J shed 0 bases, with 16 bases lying between them.

Note on this clonotype: This clone may be a read error of a much larger clone one base away. This chain uses TRBV6-1 with TRBJ2-7; D might be TRBD1 (7 bases). This CDR3 comprises 16 residues. Trimming removed 6 bases from V and 2 bases from J, with 20 bases in between. The germline gives CDR1 MNHNS, CDR2 SASEGT. The CDR3 nucleotides read TGTGCCAGCAGGTTCGGGGGTACGGGACAGACCTACGAGCAGTACTTC. Protein product: CASRFGGTGQTYEQYF.

There are many counts of this clonotype. The gene calls are TRBV3-1 and TRBJ2-5, with TRBD2 as a possible D gene (5 bases). The CDR3 length is 15 residues. Germline CDR1 LGHDT, CDR2 YNNKEL (reference sequence). Trimming removed 0 bases from V and 5 bases from J, with 13 bases in between. The CDR3 is CASSQDLAVPETQYF. The CDR3 DNA follows: TGTGCCAGCAGCCAAGACCTAGCAGTACCTGAGACCCAGTACTTC.

Ten or more counts support this clonotype. Here the CDR3 reads CASSPWTFEAFF. CDR3 in DNA: TGTGCCAGCAGTCCCTGGACCTTCGAAGCTTTCTTT. The chain recombines TRBV28 with TRBJ1-1; D unclear. CDR1 and CDR2 (germline): MDHEN, SYDVKM. This CDR3 region has 12 residues. V gave up 5 bases and J gave up 8 bases, with 12 bases separating them.